Presented here are 20 T cell receptor beta chains from one specimen sequenced in a study of blood T cells in healthy people across ages. Next came a second PCR, run for about 6 to 12 cycles, which used a sample-barcoded 5' primer along with a J-beta primer mix. TCRdb ran MiXCR on the 5' RACE reads and lists one entry per CDR3 protein. The sample contains 750,000 to 950,000 distinct CDR3 sequences, roughly 28% of which appear only once. These sequences were also reported in another study, on T cells of mothers and their children.

The sample was blood. These receptors were collected from a woman between 35 and 50 years old in good health.

Many counts were recorded for this clonotype. This sequence joins TRBV7-9 and TRBJ2-3; no reliable D call. The CDR3 consists of 12 residues. Trimming left V 2 bases short and J 10 bases short, with 10 bases between. Germline CDR1 and CDR2: SEHNR and FQNEAQ (reference sequence). The CDR3 protein is CASSLTPRSQYF. The CDR3 nucleotides are TGTGCCAGCAGCTTAACTCCCCGATCGCAGTATTTT.

On this clonotype: A much larger clone lies one base from this, so it may be a read error. The CDR3 does not close with the conserved phenylalanine or tryptophan, likely indicating a read error. This chain joins TRBV20-1 and TRBJ2-1, with TRBD2 as a possible D gene (6 bases). The CDR3 spans 12 residues. The V and J ends lost 5 bases and 5 bases respectively, with 10 bases between them. Germline V CDR1 and CDR2: DFQATT, SNEGSKA (reference sequence). CDR3 DNA: TGCAGTGCTCCGGGACTTAACAATGAGCAGTTCTGC. Translated: CSAPGLNNEQFC.

This clonotype was detected a few times. Here the CDR3 DNA reads TGTGCCAGCGTAGGATCTATCACAGATACGCAGTATTTT. Protein: CASVGSITDTQYF. The V gene is TRBV28, the J gene TRBJ2-3, with D hard to call. V lost 8 bases and J lost 2, with 11 bases in between. The CDR3 consists of 13 residues. CDR1 is MDHEN, CDR2 SYDVKM, per germline.

This clonotype appeared many times. The chain joins TRBV11-2 to TRBJ2-7, with D maybe TRBD1 (7 bases). Germline CDR1 SGHAT, CDR2 FQNNGV. Trimming removed 5 bases from V and 2 bases from J, with 19 bases in between. This CDR3 is 16 amino acids long. In DNA, the CDR3 is TGTGCCAGCAGCACCCAGAGGGGGCGGGGCACCTACGAGCAGTACTTC. Amino acids: CASSTQRGRGTYEQYF.

CDR3 amino acids: CASIDGRWGAGGTEAFF. The CDR3 region has the DNA TGTGCCAGTATCGACGGCCGATGGGGGGCGGGAGGCACTGAAGCTTTCTTT. J is TRBJ1-1 and V is TRBV19; D perhaps matches TRBD1 (6 bases). The V gene's germline CDR1 is LNHDA and CDR2 SQIVND (reference sequence). The CDR3 runs 17 residues. V was shortened by 7 bases and J by 4 bases, with 25 bases between the two germline ends.

This rearrangement joins TRBV20-1 to TRBJ2-7; 9 bases agree with TRBD1. The CDR3 is made up of 19 amino acids. V was clipped by 5 bases and J by 2 bases; unmatched bases: 22. Germline CDR1 reads DFQATT; CDR2 reads SNEGSKA (reference sequence). The CDR3 region has the DNA TGCAGTGCTTTACCCATATTCCGGGACAGGGAAATTTACCCCTACGAGCAGTACTTC. It yields the protein CSALPIFRDREIYPYEQYF.

The chain couples TRBV20-1 to TRBJ1-2, with D perhaps TRBD1 (6 bases). Trimming stripped 4 bases from V and 4 bases from J, with 13 bases between. Per germline, CDR1 DFQATT and CDR2 SNEGSKA (reference sequence). CDR3 length: 13 amino acids. For the CDR3, the DNA is TGCAGTGCTACGGAGGACAGTACCTATGGCTACACCTTC. It yields the protein CSATEDSTYGYTF.

This clonotype appeared once. A much larger clonotype is one base distant, so this may be a read error. V usage is TRBV7-6 and J usage is TRBJ2-1; 8 positions agree with TRBD2. The CDR3 is 15 residues long. CDR1 is SGHVS, CDR2 FNYEAQ, per germline. The CDR3 is CASSSGLAPNNERFF. The CDR3 DNA reads as TGTGCCAGCAGCTCCGGACTAGCACCAAACAATGAGCGGTTCTTC.

The chain uses TRBV20-1 and TRBJ1-6; 7 bases agree with TRBD1. With 6 bases clipped from V and 0 bases from J, the junction kept 8 bases outside the gene matches. Germline assignment: CDR1 DFQATT and CDR2 SNEGSKA (reference sequence). The CDR3 runs to 16 residues. The CDR3 here is CSAKDRLSSYNSPLHF. The CDR3 DNA reads TGCAGTGCCAAGGACAGGCTGAGCTCCTATAATTCACCCCTCCACTTT.

This clonotype appeared a few times. CDR3 region: CASSLGVGTGFYGYTF. The CDR3 DNA is TGTGCCAGCAGTTTAGGGGTCGGGACAGGGTTTTATGGCTACACCTTC. This sequence joins TRBV28 and TRBJ1-2, with 9 positions matching TRBD1. V gave up 2 bases and J gave up 5 bases; unmatched junction bases: 9. The CDR3 contains 16 residues. Germline CDR1 MDHEN, CDR2 SYDVKM.

This clonotype was seen more than once but under ten times. The chain is built from TRBV7-9 and TRBJ2-1; D might be TRBD1 (7 bases). Per the germline V gene, CDR1 is SEHNR and CDR2 is FQNEAQ (reference sequence). The V end was cut by 5 bases, the J end by 0 bases, with 17 bases between. CDR3 size: 17 residues. The CDR3 DNA reads as TGTGCCAGCAGCCCTCAGGGGGGCGAACTCTCCTACAATGAGCAGTTCTTC. It translates to CASSPQGGELSYNEQFF.

In its sample, this clonotype was seen a few times. The chain carries TRBV1 and TRBJ1-2. TRBV1 is recorded as a pseudogene. There are 17 residues in the CDR3. The CDR3 spells CTSSQDSGLEYFYGYTF. The CDR3 nucleotides read TGCACCAGCAGCCAAGATTCCGGTCTGGAGTACTTCTATGGCTACACCTTC.

This clonotype was seen a few times. This chain uses TRBV27 with TRBJ1-1; the D is unclear. This CDR3 comprises 15 residues. The V end lost 5 bases, the J end lost 1 base, and 14 bases lay between the germline ends. The germline V gene has CDR1 MNHEY and CDR2 SMNVEV (reference sequence). The DNA of the CDR3 is TGTGCCAGCAGTCAAATGGGCCCAAGGAACACTGAAGCTTTCTTT. This gives the protein CASSQMGPRNTEAFF.

The table lists this clonotype with many counts. The chain is built from TRBV6-6 and TRBJ2-5, with 10 positions matching TRBD2. This CDR3 has 15 amino acids. The J segment lost 5 bases and the V segment lost 7 bases, leaving 10 bases of the junction unmatched. CDR1 MNHNY and CDR2 SVGAGI come from the germline V gene (reference sequence). The CDR3 bases are TGTGCCAGCATAAGTGAGCGGGGGGGCCACGAGACCCAGTACTTC. This sequence encodes CASISERGGHETQYF.

A word on this clonotype: Given a much more abundant clone one base away, this may be a read error. The chain combines TRBV7-8 with TRBJ1-5; D remains unclear. This CDR3 comprises 12 residues. CDR1 SGHVS and CDR2 FQNEAQ come from the germline V gene. The CDR3 bases are TGTGCCAGCAGCCTCTACAGAGAGCCCAAGCATTTT. Translation gives CASSLYREPKHF.

The genes are TRBV7-6 and TRBJ2-1, with 13 bases aligning to TRBD2. The V gene end was trimmed by 1 base and the J gene end by 6 bases; junction bases not matched to a gene: 9. This CDR3 has 18 amino acids. In germline, CDR1 is SGHVS, CDR2 FNYEAQ. CDR3 sequence (DNA): TGTGCCAGCAGCTTAGATACTAGCGGGGGGGCCGGGTCCAATGAGCAGTTCTTC. This translates into CASSLDTSGGAGSNEQFF. The variable domain in full, with the rest retrieved from reference TRBV7-6 and TRBJ2-1, is GAGVSQSPRYKVTKRGQDVALRCDPISGHVSLYWYRQALGQGPEFLTYFNYEAQQDKSGLPNDRFSAERPEGSISTLTIQRTEQRDSAMYRCASSLDTSGGAGSNEQFFGPGTRLTVL.

This clonotype was seen ten or more times. The rearrangement uses TRBV2 and TRBJ2-3; TRBD1 might be the D (5 bases). V was clipped by 4 bases and J by 4 bases, with 27 bases between them. Germline assignment: CDR1 SNHLY and CDR2 FYNNEI. The CDR3 is 19 residues long. The CDR3 reads CASSGGGVFTGVLADTQYF. CDR3 DNA sequence: TGTGCCAGCAGTGGAGGTGGTGTGTTCACAGGTGTCCTTGCAGATACGCAGTATTTT. The full variable domain, with the rest looked up from reference TRBV2 and TRBJ2-3, is EPEVTQTPSHQVTQMGQEVILRCVPISNHLYFYWYRQILGQKVEFLVSFYNNEISEKSEIFDDQFSVERPDGSNFTLKIRSTKLEDSAMYFCASSGGGVFTGVLADTQYFGPGTRLTVL.

This clonotype was seen once. Compared with germline, one end of the junction differs, possibly owing to a read error. V usage is TRBV29-1 and J usage is TRBJ1-2, with no clear D. Germline V lookup: CDR1 SQVTM, CDR2 ANQGSEA. The CDR3 consists of 12 residues. CDR3 region: CSGEPVGGGYTF. The CDR3 DNA follows: TGCAGCGGTGAACCTGTCGGCGGCGGCTACACCTTC.

This clonotype was observed a handful of times. Possible read error: a much larger clone is one base away. The V call is TRBV28, the J call TRBJ2-2; D is possibly TRBD1 or TRBD2 (6 bases each). Germline V gene data show CDR1 as MDHEN and CDR2 as SYDVKM. The CDR3 runs to 17 residues. V lost 5 bases and J lost 7, with 23 bases in between. The CDR3 DNA sequence: TGTGCCAGCAGTCCAAGGATCCCGGGGGCCGGTATCGGGGAGCTGTTTTTT. Amino acid sequence: CASSPRIPGAGIGELFF.

Comments on this clonotype: A much larger clone lies a single base off, so this may be a read error. The chain combines TRBV11-2 with TRBJ2-3, with 9 bases aligning to TRBD2. CDR3 length: 14 residues. Germline V gene lookup returns CDR1 SGHAT and CDR2 FQNNGV. CDR3 amino acids: CASSTGTSRDTQYF. The CDR3, as DNA: TGTGCCAGCAGCACCGGGACTAGCAGAGATACGCAGTATTTT. Using reference TRBV11-2 and TRBJ2-3 for the parts outside the CDR3, the full variable domain is EAGVAQSPRYKIIEKRQSVAFWCNPISGHATLYWYQQILGQGPKLLIQFQNNGVVDDSQLPKDRFSAERLKGVDSTLKIQPAKLEDSAVYLCASSTGTSRDTQYFGPGTRLTVL.